This passage covers 15 T cell receptor beta chains from one sample sequenced in a study of blood T cell repertoires in COVID-19. Method: immunoSEQ multiplex PCR; TCRdb's copy keeps in-frame clones and lacks some. The sample lists roughly 280,000 clones, 80% to 90% occurring once. The source material was peripheral blood. Source of these receptors: a woman aged 70 to 79 with acute or convalescent COVID-19.

The chain links TRBV30 to TRBJ1-3, with 7 bases that match TRBD1. The trim removed 6 bases at V and 0 bases at J, leaving 11 bases unmatched. This CDR3 spans 16 amino acids. CDR1 is GTSNPN and CDR2 is SVGIG in the germline V gene (reference sequence). CDR3 amino acids: CACDTGTVSSGNTIYF. CDR3 nucleotide sequence: TGTGCCTGTGACACCGGGACAGTGAGCTCTGGAAACACCATATATTTT.

In this sample, this clone turned up a few times. The gene calls are TRBV7-9 and TRBJ1-2; maybe TRBD1 (5 bases). Trimming stripped 1 base from V and 4 bases from J, with 10 bases between. The CDR3 spans 14 residues. Per the germline V gene, CDR1 is SEHNR and CDR2 is FQNEAQ (reference sequence). The CDR3 DNA follows: TGTGCCAGCAGCTTAGAGGCGGGGGGCTATGGCTACACCTTC. Encoded protein: CASSLEAGGYGYTF.

The chain couples TRBV5-1 to TRBJ2-3, with TRBD2 matching 8 bases. CDR1 SGHRS and CDR2 YFSETQ come from the germline V gene. V lost 0 bases to trimming and J lost 5 bases; unmatched junction nucleotides: 5. The CDR3 sequence is 15 residues long. The CDR3 coding sequence is TGCGCCAGCAGCTTGGCGGGGGGGCGCGGAGATACGCAGTATTTT. Translating it yields CASSLAGGRGDTQYF.

This clone has only a few counts. This chain connects TRBV18 to TRBJ1-1; D gene uncertain. V was pared by 2 bases and J by 5 bases, with 12 bases between. Germline V lookup: CDR1 KGHSH, CDR2 LQKENI. The CDR3 runs to 14 residues. CDR3 DNA: TGTGCCAGCTCACCAGAATCGGGTAGTACTGAAGCTTTCTTT. Its translation is CASSPESGSTEAFF. Looking up the rest from reference TRBV18 and TRBJ1-1 gives the full variable domain: NAGVMQNPRHLVRRRGQEARLRCSPMKGHSHVYWYRQLPEEGLKFMVYLQKENIIDESGMPKERFSAEFPKEGPSILRIQQVVRGDSAAYFCASSPESGSTEAFFGQGTRLTVV.

The chain uses TRBV9 and TRBJ2-1, with 9 bases lining up with TRBD1. The ends lost 0 bases at V and 2 bases at J; junction bases unmatched: 0. CDR1 SGDLS and CDR2 YYNGEE come from the germline V gene. This CDR3 spans 15 amino acids. The CDR3 nucleotides are TGTGCCAGCAGCGTAGGACAGGGGGCCTACAATGAGCAGTTCTTC. Protein sequence: CASSVGQGAYNEQFF.

The chain couples TRBV6-6 to TRBJ2-1; D perhaps matches TRBD2 (5 bases). Trimming shortened V by 2 bases and J by 13 bases, and 12 bases separated the two germline ends. This CDR3 contains 12 residues. Germline CDR1 is MNHNY and CDR2 is SVGAGI (reference sequence). DNA for the CDR3: TGTGCCAGCAGTTACGGAAGCGGTTCCCAGTTCTTC. Translating gives CASSYGSGSQFF.

The V gene is TRBV6-4, the J gene TRBJ2-1; tentatively, D is TRBD2 (6 bases). V lost 7 bases and J lost 10, with 17 bases in between. The germline V gene encodes CDR1 MRHNA and CDR2 SNTAGT. The CDR3 sequence is 13 residues long. The CDR3 reads CASNTPGGTEQFF. CDR3 DNA sequence: TGTGCCAGCAACACCCCCGGGGGTACCGAGCAGTTCTTC.

This chain links TRBV5-3 with TRBJ1-1, with TRBD1 matching over 9 bases. TRBV5-3 is noted as an ORF with a role that remains uncertain. This CDR3 spans 14 amino acids. With V trimmed by 5 bases and J by 5 bases, 7 bases remained unmatched. The DNA for the CDR3 is TGTGCCAGAAGTTTTGGGACAGGGTGGACTGAAGCTTTCTTT. Translating gives CARSFGTGWTEAFF.

The gene calls are TRBV9 and TRBJ1-1; D remains ambiguous. V lost 0 bases and J 1 base, leaving 4 bases between the germline ends. Per the germline V gene, CDR1 is SGDLS and CDR2 is YYNGEE. This CDR3 is 13 amino acids long. The CDR3 nucleotides read TGTGCCAGCAGCGTAGCACAGAACACTGAAGCTTTCTTT. As protein: CASSVAQNTEAFF.

The chain joins TRBV10-2 to TRBJ1-1; 9 bases line up with TRBD1. The germline V gene encodes CDR1 WSHSY and CDR2 SAAADI. V was clipped by 3 bases and J by 11 bases; unmatched bases: 13. The CDR3 extends over 15 amino acids. Here the CDR3 reads CASSDTGQGWLEAFF. The CDR3 region has the DNA TGCGCCAGCAGTGATACGGGACAGGGCTGGCTAGAGGCTTTCTTT.

This clone was counted between two and nine times. In DNA form, the CDR3 reads TGTGCCTGGAGTACAGGGGGTCGGGCACCCCTCCACTTT. The encoded protein is CAWSTGGRAPLHF. The V call is TRBV30, the J call TRBJ1-6, with 8 bases matching TRBD1. V was clipped by 2 bases and J by 11 bases; unmatched bases: 5. The CDR3 is made up of 13 amino acids. CDR1 is GTSNPN and CDR2 is SVGIG in the germline V gene (reference sequence).

The rearrangement uses TRBV7-8 and TRBJ2-3, with 10 nucleotides matching TRBD1. Trimming cost V 5 bases and J 8 bases; bases outside gene matches: 4. The CDR3 totals 13 residues. Germline V gives CDR1 SGHVS, CDR2 FQNEAQ. CDR3 protein: CASSAGTGATQYF. DNA of the CDR3: TGTGCCAGCAGCGCAGGGACAGGGGCTACGCAGTATTTT.

This chain joins TRBV19 and TRBJ2-2; TRBD2 might be the D (6 bases). V was shortened by 1 base and J by 6 bases, with 15 bases between the two germline ends. This CDR3 contains 16 residues. In germline, CDR1 is LNHDA, CDR2 SQIVND (reference sequence). In DNA form, the CDR3 reads TGTGCCAGTAGTATAGGGACGCCGGGGGTCCCCGGGGAGCTGTTTTTT. The encoded protein is CASSIGTPGVPGELFF.

The chain recombines TRBV7-9 with TRBJ1-4; tentatively, D is TRBD1 (5 bases). This CDR3 spans 14 amino acids. Germline assignment: CDR1 SEHNR and CDR2 FQNEAQ (reference sequence). Trimming pared 4 bases from V and 7 bases from J, leaving 13 bases between. CDR3 nucleotide sequence: TGTGCCAGCAGCTATGGTGGAGGGGTTGAAAAACTGTTTTTT. Translation: CASSYGGGVEKLFF.

This clone showed up just once. The chain is built from TRBV11-1 and TRBJ2-1; D not resolved. The CDR3 extends over 15 amino acids. Per germline, CDR1 SGHAT and CDR2 FQDESV (reference sequence). V dropped 1 base and J dropped 0 bases, with 7 bases sitting between them. CDR3 bases: TGTGCCAGCAGCTTAGTTACTAACTCCTACAATGAGCAGTTCTTC. Its protein product is CASSLVTNSYNEQFF.